These 27 T cell receptor beta chains originate from one sample sequenced in a study of cytomegalovirus exposure and HLA in healthy donors. 60 Vbeta and 13 Jbeta primers were used in PCR. The protocol was immunoSEQ multiplex PCR, while the TCRdb copy is restricted to in-frame clones and leaves out a portion. The table shows 55,000 to 75,000 clones, with 80% to 90% occurring only once. Specimen: PBMCs. These receptors were collected from a man in his late teens or twenties in good health and CMV-seronegative.

The J gene is TRBJ1-2, the V gene TRBV5-1, with TRBD1 matching 7 bases. V dropped 2 bases and J dropped 5; count of bases not matched to a gene: 3. The germline V gene encodes CDR1 SGHRS and CDR2 YFSETQ. The CDR3 sequence is 13 residues long. The CDR3 bases are TGCGCCAGCAGCTTCACAGGGGTGTATGGCTACACCTTC. Its translation is CASSFTGVYGYTF.

The chain uses TRBV4-1 and TRBJ2-3; D gene unclear. Germline values: CDR1 MGHRA, CDR2 YSYEKL. With 4 bases removed from V and 1 base from J, the gap between germline ends came to 12 bases. The CDR3 runs 15 residues. CDR3 amino acids: CASSPGVSGTDTQYF. The CDR3 DNA sequence: TGCGCCAGCAGCCCCGGTGTGTCGGGCACAGATACGCAGTATTTT.

The V gene is TRBV6-5, the J gene TRBJ1-1; 12 positions agree with TRBD1. CDR3 length: 14 amino acids. CDR1 is MNHEY, CDR2 SVGAGI, per germline. Trimming took 4 bases from V and 5 from J; bases not matched to a gene: 2. The CDR3 DNA reads TGTGCCAGCAGTTGGGGACAGGGGGCGACTGAAGCTTTCTTT. It yields the protein CASSWGQGATEAFF.

V is TRBV7-3 and J is TRBJ2-3; no definite D call. The CDR3 totals 11 residues. V lost 5 bases, J lost 2 bases, and 2 bases lay in between. Looked up from germline, CDR1 is SGHTA and CDR2 is FQGTGA. The CDR3 DNA sequence: TGTGCCAGCAGCCACACAGATACGCAGTATTTT. Translation: CASSHTDTQYF.

This clone was seen only a few times. The gene calls are TRBV11-2 and TRBJ2-7; the match to TRBD1 covers 9 bases. The CDR3 is 14 residues long. The V segment lost 5 bases and the J segment 3 bases; nucleotides outside the gene matches: 5. The germline gives CDR1 SGHAT, CDR2 FQNNGV. The CDR3 reads CASSVGDRVYEQYF. For the CDR3, the DNA is TGTGCCAGCAGCGTTGGGGACAGGGTCTACGAGCAGTACTTC.

The rearrangement links TRBV27 to TRBJ2-3, with a tentative D call TRBD2 (6 bases). The CDR3 loop spans 13 amino acids. V shed 8 bases and J shed 5 bases, with 14 bases lying between them. Germline V gene sequence: CDR1 MNHEY, CDR2 SMNVEV (reference sequence). DNA of the CDR3: TGTGCCAGCCGGAGACTAGGTGGAGATACGCAGTATTTT. Its protein product is CASRRLGGDTQYF.

This sequence joins TRBV9 and TRBJ2-5; a weak D match, TRBD2 (5 bases). Trimming pared 0 bases from V and 3 bases from J, leaving 9 bases between. Germline V gene sequence: CDR1 SGDLS, CDR2 YYNGEE. The CDR3 is 14 amino acids. DNA for the CDR3: TGTGCCAGCAGCGTAGGGTTTAGCGAAGAGACCCAGTACTTC. Protein product: CASSVGFSEETQYF. The whole variable domain, filled in from reference TRBV9 and TRBJ2-5, reads DSGVTQTPKHLITATGQRVTLRCSPRSGDLSVYWYQQSLDQGLQFLIQYYNGEERAKGNILERFSAQQFPDLHSELNLSSLELGDSALYFCASSVGFSEETQYFGPGTRLLVL.

The V call is TRBV27, the J call TRBJ2-5; TRBD1 matches at 10 bases. Per the germline V gene, CDR1 is MNHEY and CDR2 is SMNVEV (reference sequence). Losses at the gene ends were 8 bases for V and 4 bases for J; bases not matched to a gene: 4. The CDR3 totals 13 residues. In nucleotides, the CDR3 is TGTGCCAGCCGGGGACAGGGGTTAGAGACCCAGTACTTC. Translated, it gives CASRGQGLETQYF.

The chain is built from TRBV5-4 and TRBJ2-5; a possible D gene is TRBD1 (6 bases). CDR3 length: 13 amino acids. CDR1 SGHNT and CDR2 YYREEE come from the germline V gene (reference sequence). Trimming left V 5 bases short and J 1 base short, with 9 bases between. The CDR3 is CASSLDSQETQYF. CDR3 bases: TGTGCCAGCAGTCTGGACAGCCAAGAGACCCAGTACTTC.

V and J are TRBV30 and TRBJ1-2, with 10 bases lining up with TRBD1. In germline, CDR1 is GTSNPN, CDR2 SVGIG (reference sequence). The ends lost 3 bases at V and 4 bases at J; junction bases unmatched: 5. This CDR3 contains 14 residues. For the CDR3, the DNA is TGTGCCTGGAGAGGGACAGGGGAAGGCTATGGCTACACCTTC. Its protein product is CAWRGTGEGYGYTF.

The chain is built from TRBV10-2 and TRBJ1-5; TRBD1 is a possible D gene (5 bases). V lost 10 bases, J lost 0 bases, and 10 bases lay in between. CDR3 size: 13 residues. The germline V gene has CDR1 WSHSY and CDR2 SAAADI. As DNA, the CDR3 is TGCGCCACGGGGGGTGATAGCAATCAGCCCCAGCATTTT. Its translation is CATGGDSNQPQHF.

The chain recombines TRBV10-2 with TRBJ1-1, with 7 bases lining up with TRBD1. V lost 8 bases and J lost 2; bases outside the gene matches: 8. The CDR3 runs to 14 residues. Germline V CDR1 and CDR2: WSHSY, SAAADI. CDR3 coding DNA: TGCGCCAGCTTAAGACAGGGAAGTAACACTGAAGCTTTCTTT. Amino acids: CASLRQGSNTEAFF.

The CDR3 protein is CASSFGRTTDTQYF. The CDR3 DNA is TGTGCCAGCAGCTTCGGGAGGACTACAGATACGCAGTATTTT. The chain employs TRBV7-8 and TRBJ2-3; 7 bases fit TRBD2. This CDR3 comprises 14 residues. CDR1 and CDR2 from the germline V gene are SGHVS and FQNEAQ. V was clipped by 3 bases and J by 3 bases; unmatched bases: 3.

This chain joins TRBV30 and TRBJ1-2; D remains ambiguous. Germline CDR1 is GTSNPN and CDR2 is SVGIG (reference sequence). This CDR3 has 15 residues. The V end was cut by 4 bases, the J end by 6 bases, with 21 bases between. The CDR3 nucleotides are TGTGCCTGGACCTCCGAGGAATCAAACCCCCATGGCTACACCTTC. This sequence encodes CAWTSEESNPHGYTF.

In this sample, this clone turned up once. V usage is TRBV4-1 and J usage is TRBJ2-7; possible D gene TRBD2, 5 bases. Germline V CDR1 and CDR2: MGHRA, YSYEKL. This CDR3 comprises 15 residues. V gave up 0 bases and J gave up 2 bases, with 11 bases separating them. CDR3 sequence (DNA): TGCGCCAGCAGCCAAGATACTAGGGTAACCTACGAGCAGTACTTC. Its translation: CASSQDTRVTYEQYF.

V and J are TRBV5-1 and TRBJ1-6; D is perhaps TRBD1 (6 bases). Trimming stripped 0 bases from V and 5 bases from J, with 15 bases between. This CDR3 is built from 17 residues. From germline, CDR1 is SGHRS and CDR2 YFSETQ. The CDR3 DNA sequence: TGCGCCAGCAGCTTGGCCAAGGACAGATACCATAATTCACCCCTCCACTTT. Translation gives CASSLAKDRYHNSPLHF.

The V gene is TRBV5-8, the J gene TRBJ1-1; a weak D match, TRBD1 (6 bases). Germline lookup yields CDR1 SGHTS and CDR2 YDEGEE. CDR3 length equals 16 residues. With 0 bases removed from V and 0 bases from J, the gap between germline ends came to 12 bases. CDR3 DNA: TGTGCCAGCAGCTTGGGGCTCAGGGGAATGAACACTGAAGCTTTCTTT. It is translated as CASSLGLRGMNTEAFF.

The chain recombines TRBV30 with TRBJ2-5; the D gene is possibly TRBD2 (6 bases). The CDR3 sequence is 14 residues long. Germline V lookup: CDR1 GTSNPN, CDR2 SVGIG (reference sequence). V shed 3 bases and J shed 3 bases, with 14 bases lying between them. CDR3 in amino acids: CAWSPGLPEETQYF. CDR3 sequence (DNA): TGTGCCTGGAGCCCGGGACTCCCCGAAGAGACCCAGTACTTC.

V gene TRBV28 combines with J gene TRBJ1-1, with TRBD1 as a possible D gene (6 bases). The V gene's germline CDR1 is MDHEN and CDR2 SYDVKM. This CDR3 is 14 amino acids long. V was clipped by 6 bases and J by 4 bases, with 15 bases between them. CDR3 loop: CASSVQGPTTEAFF. CDR3 sequence (DNA): TGTGCCAGCAGCGTCCAGGGGCCTACCACTGAAGCTTTCTTT.

This chain connects TRBV10-3 to TRBJ2-7; 10 nucleotides match TRBD1. CDR1 and CDR2 (germline): ENHRY, SYGVKD. V shed 6 bases, J shed 3 bases, and the junction held 8 bases outside the gene matches. The CDR3 is 15 amino acids. The CDR3 nucleotides are TGTGCCATCAGACCCGGGACAGGGGCCGACTACGAGCAGTACTTC. It codes for CAIRPGTGADYEQYF.

V and J are TRBV30 and TRBJ1-2, with a possible D match to TRBD1 (6 bases). The CDR3 runs to 12 residues. The germline V gene has CDR1 GTSNPN and CDR2 SVGIG (reference sequence). Trimming took 3 bases from V and 8 from J, leaving 13 bases between them. CDR3 coding DNA: TGTGCCTGGAGCCCGGGACAAGACGGCTACACCTTC. As protein: CAWSPGQDGYTF.

Note on this clone: Sequence at one end of the junction differs from germline and may be a read error. V usage is TRBV7-3 and J usage is TRBJ1-1; TRBD1 might be the D (6 bases). This CDR3 spans 14 amino acids. Per germline, CDR1 SGHTA and CDR2 FQGTGA. The CDR3 DNA reads as TGTGCCAGCAGCCCAAATGGAAATGGACAGCAGAGGGTATTT. Protein: CASSPNGNGQQRVF.

The rearrangement joins TRBV19 to TRBJ2-5; the D gene is possibly TRBD2 (5 bases). Germline loops: CDR1 LNHDA, CDR2 SQIVND (reference sequence). V lost 3 bases and J lost 3, with 8 bases in between. The CDR3 has 13 amino acids. CDR3 sequence (DNA): TGTGCCAGTAGTATCATCGGGGAAGAGACCCAGTACTTC. This translates into CASSIIGEETQYF.

This chain connects TRBV7-2 to TRBJ2-7; no clear D. This CDR3 is built from 15 residues. The V gene's germline CDR1 is SGHTA and CDR2 FQGNSA. V shed 3 bases and J shed 3 bases, with 15 bases lying between them. DNA for the CDR3: TGTGCCAGCAGCTTCAACCCCTTACTAAGCTACGAGCAGTACTTC. Protein sequence: CASSFNPLLSYEQYF.

The CDR3 here is CAIDRTGQGVGEQYF. CDR3 bases: TGTGCCATCGACCGTACGGGACAGGGGGTGGGGGAGCAGTACTTC. The chain is built from TRBV6-1 and TRBJ2-7; 11 nucleotides line up with TRBD1. Germline trimming cut 10 bases from V and 7 bases from J; bases unmatched to any gene: 15. Germline V gene data show CDR1 as MNHNS and CDR2 as SASEGT. The length of the CDR3 is 15 residues.

The chain links TRBV5-6 to TRBJ2-5; 13 bases map to TRBD2. Germline assignment: CDR1 SGHDT and CDR2 YYEEEE. With 4 bases clipped from V and 2 bases from J, the junction kept 5 bases outside the gene matches. CDR3 size: 16 residues. The chain's CDR3 is CASSHGLAGVQETQYF. The CDR3, as DNA: TGTGCCAGCAGCCACGGACTAGCGGGGGTTCAAGAGACCCAGTACTTC. Using reference TRBV5-6 and TRBJ2-5 for the parts outside the CDR3, the full variable domain is DAGVTQSPTHLIKTRGQQVTLRCSPKSGHDTVSWYQQALGQGPQFIFQYYEEEERQRGNFPDRFSGHQFPNYSSELNVNALLLGDSALYLCASSHGLAGVQETQYFGPGTRLLVL.

The chain has TRBV7-2 and TRBJ2-1, with D possibly matching TRBD2 (6 bases). CDR1 and CDR2 (germline): SGHTA, FQGNSA. This CDR3 is built from 18 residues. V lost 0 bases and J lost 2, with 17 bases in between. CDR3 nucleotide sequence: TGTGCCAGCAGCTTAGCGTCCTTGAGGGGCGGGACCTACAATGAGCAGTTCTTC. Protein: CASSLASLRGGTYNEQFF.